These 25 T cell receptor beta chains share one sample of origin, sequenced in a study of T cell repertoires and leukemia-associated antigens. From the 5' RACE reads, TCRdb called clonotypes with MiXCR, one entry per CDR3 protein. The profile shows about 10,000 distinct CDR3 sequences, less than 45% of them singletons. Antigens of these TCRs are unknown. The source material was CD3+ T cells sorted from blood and cultured. All receptors derive from a female donor in good health.

This clonotype is judged medium-sized. The V and J genes are TRBV5-1 and TRBJ2-1; 7 bases line up with TRBD2. Unmatched junction bases numbered 1, after V lost 7 bases and J lost 0 bases. This CDR3 comprises 13 residues. CDR1 and CDR2 from the germline V gene are SGHRS and YFSETQ. The chain's CDR3 is CASSGGSYNEQFF. Written as DNA, the CDR3 is TGCGCCAGCTCGGGAGGCTCCTACAATGAGCAGTTCTTC.

This clonotype was counted many times. A much larger clone sits a single nucleotide away, making a read error possible. The rearrangement links TRBV10-3 to TRBJ2-5, with 9 bases aligning to TRBD1. Germline V lookup: CDR1 ENHRY, CDR2 SYGVKD. The CDR3 loop spans 15 amino acids. The CDR3, as DNA: TGTGCCATCAGTGAGTGGGACAGGGAGCAAGAGGCCCAGTACTTC. Translated: CAISEWDREQEAQYF.

This clonotype is termed medium-sized. V and J are TRBV29-1 and TRBJ1-1; weak D call: TRBD1 (5 bases). Between the trimmed V and J ends, which lost 6 bases and 0 bases, there was a span of 11 bases. The germline CDR1 and CDR2 sequences are SQVTM and ANQGSEA. There are 13 residues in the CDR3. The CDR3 spells CSVAGHMNTEAFF. DNA of the CDR3: TGCAGCGTGGCAGGGCACATGAACACTGAAGCTTTCTTT. The full variable domain, its missing parts supplied by reference TRBV29-1 and TRBJ1-1, is SAVISQKPSRDICQRGTSLTIQCQVDSQVTMMFWYRQQPGQSLTLIATANQGSEATYESGFVIDKFPISRPNLTFSTLTVSNMSPEDSSIYLCSVAGHMNTEAFFGQGTRLTVV.

In its sample, this clonotype is medium-sized (0.01 to 0.1%). The J gene is TRBJ2-1, the V gene TRBV20-1, with 7 bases aligning to TRBD2. V gave up 0 bases and J gave up 0 bases; unmatched junction bases: 5. The CDR3 loop spans 16 amino acids. CDR1 and CDR2 from the germline V gene are DFQATT and SNEGSKA (reference sequence). CDR3 DNA sequence: TGCAGTGCTAGAGATTCCCAGCGGGGCTCCTACAATGAGCAGTTCTTC. This sequence encodes CSARDSQRGSYNEQFF.

This chain links TRBV20-1 with TRBJ1-1; TRBD1 agrees at 8 bases. This CDR3 is 17 amino acids long. Germline CDR1 DFQATT, CDR2 SNEGSKA (reference sequence). The trim removed 4 bases at V and 4 bases at J, leaving 17 bases unmatched. The CDR3, as DNA: TGCAGTGCTAATCGACAGGGGATGGGGGGGCCAGGCACTGAAGCTTTCTTT. This encodes CSANRQGMGGPGTEAFF.

V usage is TRBV12-3 or TRBV12-4 and J usage is TRBJ2-7, with D perhaps matching TRBD1 (6 bases). CDR3 length equals 15 residues. V lost 3 bases to trimming and J lost 7 bases, with 19 bases between them. The CDR3 DNA reads as TGTGCCAGCAGTTTCCTTACTGGGGGCGGCGAAGAGCAGTACTTC. This codes for CASSFLTGGGEEQYF.

The gene calls are TRBV27 and TRBJ1-5, with D maybe TRBD1 (5 bases). Germline CDR1 and CDR2: MNHEY and SMNVEV (reference sequence). The CDR3 runs to 13 residues. V dropped 3 bases and J dropped 11 bases, with 14 bases sitting between them. Here the CDR3 reads CASSFRSGTAQHF. The CDR3, as DNA: TGTGCCAGCAGTTTCCGATCGGGGACGGCCCAGCATTTT.

This chain links TRBV7-8 with TRBJ1-2; 8 nucleotides agree with TRBD1. The germline CDR1 and CDR2 sequences are SGHVS and FQNEAQ. The CDR3 loop spans 14 amino acids. The J segment lost 4 bases and the V segment lost 5 bases, leaving 6 bases of the junction unmatched. Here the CDR3 reads CASSRDRGTYGYTF. In DNA form, the CDR3 reads TGTGCCAGCAGCCGAGACAGGGGCACCTATGGCTACACCTTC.

The sample holds one count of this clonotype. The J gene is TRBJ1-3, the V gene TRBV7-8, with D tentatively TRBD1 (6 bases). Germline V gene lookup returns CDR1 SGHVS and CDR2 FQNEAQ. V lost 5 bases and J 2 bases, leaving 10 bases between the germline ends. This CDR3 comprises 14 residues. CDR3 DNA: TGTGCCAGCAGCCCAAGGGGGGCTGGAAACACCATATATTTT. This codes for CASSPRGAGNTIYF.

A few counts support this clonotype. The chain combines TRBV12-3 or TRBV12-4 with TRBJ2-2, with D uncertain. The V gene lost 4 bases and the J gene lost 6 bases, with 6 bases spanning the gap. The CDR3 runs to 12 residues. CDR3 sequence reads: CASSSSSGELFF. DNA for the CDR3: TGTGCCAGCAGTTCTAGTTCCGGGGAGCTGTTTTTT.

The V and J genes are TRBV7-9 and TRBJ2-7; tentatively, D is TRBD2 (7 bases). The CDR3 length is 15 residues. V shed 8 bases and J shed 0 bases, with 17 bases lying between them. Per germline, CDR1 SEHNR and CDR2 FQNEAQ (reference sequence). This CDR3 is CASGGSGRASYEQYF. The DNA for the CDR3 is TGTGCCAGCGGGGGCAGTGGGAGGGCCTCCTACGAGCAGTACTTC.

This clonotype was counted ten times or more. This sequence joins TRBV20-1 and TRBJ2-5, with 7 bases matching TRBD2. The V and J ends lost 1 base and 4 bases, in that order; junction bases with no gene match: 6. CDR1 and CDR2 from the germline V gene are DFQATT and SNEGSKA (reference sequence). CDR3 length: 14 residues. The CDR3 loop reads CSARVSAGAETQYF. CDR3 in DNA: TGCAGTGCTAGAGTAAGCGCGGGAGCAGAGACCCAGTACTTC.

The chain employs TRBV24-1 and TRBJ2-5, with 7 bases lining up with TRBD2. Germline CDR1 reads KGHDR; CDR2 reads SFDVKD. This CDR3 has 13 amino acids. After removal of 10 bases from V and 5 bases from J, the junction contained 9 bases not matched to a gene. CDR3 residues: CATAVAGGETQYF. The CDR3 nucleotides are TGTGCCACTGCTGTGGCCGGGGGGGAGACCCAGTACTTC.

The chain couples TRBV29-1 to TRBJ2-3, with 7 positions matching TRBD2. The CDR3 spans 15 residues. Trimming took 8 bases from V and 6 from J; bases not matched to a gene: 17. Germline assignment: CDR1 SQVTM and CDR2 ANQGSEA. The CDR3 DNA reads as TGCAGCACGGCAATGCGCGGGAGCCACACGGATACGCAGTATTTT. Protein product: CSTAMRGSHTDTQYF.

This clonotype was recorded at least ten times. The CDR3 here is CASRRQEGHNEQFF. DNA of the CDR3: TGTGCCAGCAGAAGACAGGAGGGGCACAATGAGCAGTTCTTC. This chain links TRBV2 with TRBJ2-1; possibly TRBD1 or TRBD2 for D (6 bases each). Trimming cost V 6 bases and J 5 bases, with 14 bases left between them. The germline V gene has CDR1 SNHLY and CDR2 FYNNEI. This CDR3 contains 14 residues. The complete variable domain, with remaining parts taken from reference TRBV2 and TRBJ2-1, reads EPEVTQTPSHQVTQMGQEVILRCVPISNHLYFYWYRQILGQKVEFLVSFYNNEISEKSEIFDDQFSVERPDGSNFTLKIRSTKLEDSAMYFCASRRQEGHNEQFFGPGTRLTVL.

On this clonotype: This sequence may be a read error, since a much larger clone differs from it by one base. Here the CDR3 omits its conserved ending phenylalanine or tryptophan, so a read error is the likely source. The chain uses TRBV30 and TRBJ1-5, with D uncertain. The germline V gene has CDR1 GTSNPN and CDR2 SVGIG (reference sequence). CDR3 length: 12 residues. Trimming shortened V by 1 base and J by 5 bases, and 6 bases separated the two germline ends. CDR3 in amino acids: CAWSGVDQPQHS. Here the CDR3 DNA reads TGTGCCTGGAGTGGCGTAGATCAGCCCCAGCATTCT.

The chain combines TRBV29-1 with TRBJ2-7; 7 nucleotides agree with TRBD2. CDR1 is SQVTM, CDR2 ANQGSEA, per germline. This CDR3 spans 15 amino acids. CDR3 sequence reads: CNIEDLGKGGNEQYF. The CDR3, as DNA: TGCAACATTGAAGACCTCGGGAAGGGAGGGAACGAGCAGTACTTC.

This clonotype showed up many times. The gene calls are TRBV5-6 and TRBJ2-4; D remains ambiguous. The V and J ends lost 0 bases and 0 bases respectively, with 16 bases between them. The CDR3 is 18 amino acids. Germline V gene data show CDR1 as SGHDT and CDR2 as YYEEEE. DNA of the CDR3: TGTGCCAGCAGCTTGGGTGGTAGTTCTGTCCTAGCCAAAAACATTCAGTACTTC. It codes for CASSLGGSSVLAKNIQYF.

This clonotype turned up a few times. The chain links TRBV5-1 to TRBJ1-1, with D unresolved. Looked up from germline, CDR1 is SGHRS and CDR2 is YFSETQ. CDR3 size: 13 residues. V shed 4 bases and J shed 2 bases, with 9 bases lying between them. CDR3 sequence reads: CASSPTENTEAFF. As DNA, the CDR3 is TGCGCCAGCAGCCCAACAGAAAACACTGAAGCTTTCTTT.

This clonotype was found a few times. This chain joins TRBV29-1 and TRBJ2-3; the D is unclear. Germline V lookup: CDR1 SQVTM, CDR2 ANQGSEA. CDR3 length: 14 amino acids. Between the trimmed V and J ends, which lost 5 bases and 4 bases, there was a span of 16 bases. The CDR3: CSVRVPVGADTQYF. Here the CDR3 DNA reads TGCAGCGTTAGAGTACCCGTCGGTGCAGATACGCAGTATTTT.

A note on this clonotype: Its ends do not fully match the called genes, so a read error is possible. The chain uses TRBV28 and TRBJ2-2; TRBD2 might be the D (6 bases). The CDR3 sequence is 16 residues long. In germline, CDR1 is MDHEN, CDR2 SYDVKM. The CDR3 sequence is CASSLPGRENTGELFF. Here the CDR3 DNA reads TGTGCCAGTAGTTTGCCGGGGCGGGAGAACACCGGGGAGCTGTTTTTT.

In its sample, this clonotype is medium-sized. The chain's CDR3 is CASSRTSGSLRAKNIQYF. The CDR3 nucleotides are TGTGCCAGCAGCCGGACTAGCGGGAGCCTGCGGGCCAAAAACATTCAGTACTTC. The chain has TRBV3-1 and TRBJ2-4; 13 bases agree with TRBD2. CDR1 and CDR2 (germline): LGHDT, YNNKEL (reference sequence). V lost 4 bases, J lost 1 base, and 7 bases stayed unmatched. CDR3 length: 18 amino acids.

Note on this clonotype: Since a much larger clone is just one base distant, this may be a read error. V and J are TRBV28 and TRBJ2-3; TRBD2 matches at 12 bases. Germline assignment: CDR1 MDHEN and CDR2 SYDVKM. The V and J ends lost 4 bases and 0 bases, in that order; junction bases with no gene match: 8. The CDR3 runs to 18 residues. CDR3 DNA: TGTGCCAGCAGTTCCCTAGCGGGAGGGACTTTTAGCACAGATACGCAGTATTTT. Encoded protein: CASSSLAGGTFSTDTQYF.

This clonotype is medium-sized (0.01 to 0.1%) in the sample. The chain is built from TRBV29-1 and TRBJ2-7, with 7 bases aligning to TRBD1. The V gene end was trimmed by 3 bases and the J gene end by 6 bases; junction bases not matched to a gene: 20. The CDR3 spans 17 residues. Germline V CDR1 and CDR2: SQVTM, ANQGSEA. In nucleotides, the CDR3 is TGCAGCGTTGATCTCGGGGCTGGTACAGGGGCAAGGGGCGAGCAGTACTTC. Its translation: CSVDLGAGTGARGEQYF.

This clonotype was counted a few times. The rearrangement uses TRBV12-3 or TRBV12-4 and TRBJ2-1, with 12 bases aligning to TRBD1. The trim removed 9 bases at V and 5 bases at J, leaving 8 bases unmatched. The CDR3 spans 15 residues. The CDR3 spells CASSHRDRGHNEQFF. The DNA for the CDR3 is TGTGCCAGTTCCCACCGGGACAGGGGGCACAATGAGCAGTTCTTC.